Below, 15 T cell receptor beta chains from the same sample are listed, as sequenced in a study of PD-1 blockade in classical Hodgkin lymphoma. The table came from immunoSEQ multiplex PCR; TCRdb's copy has only in-frame clones and leaves some out. This sample carries 95,000 or so clones, approximately 83% of them seen once, and the ten largest clones take 9% to 15%. Relapse was seen in all patients after autologous stem cell transplantation, and brentuximab vedotin exposure was variable. Source: peripheral blood mononuclear cells (PBMCs), taken at baseline. The receptors were sampled from a human donor with classical Hodgkin lymphoma.

This clone showed up just once. The chain is built from TRBV7-3 and TRBJ2-2, with 9 bases matching TRBD2. This CDR3 is 14 amino acids long. With 3 bases clipped from V and 6 bases from J, the junction kept 2 bases outside the gene matches. Germline loops: CDR1 SGHTA, CDR2 FQGTGA. CDR3 nucleotide sequence: TGTGCCAGCAGCTTGCGGGAGGGGTCCGGGGAGCTGTTTTTT. It is translated as CASSLREGSGELFF.

The V call is TRBV28, the J call TRBJ2-2, with TRBD1 matching 8 bases. The CDR3 runs 16 residues. Losses at the gene ends were 3 bases for V and 6 bases for J; bases not matched to a gene: 9. Germline V CDR1 and CDR2: MDHEN, SYDVKM. The CDR3 loop reads CASSFPGQGRSGELFF. For the CDR3, the DNA is TGTGCCAGCAGTTTCCCAGGACAGGGAAGGTCCGGGGAGCTGTTTTTT.

In nucleotides, the CDR3 is TGCGCCAGCAGCCACGTAGGGGGGCCACTAGGCCTCTACGAGCAGTACTTC. Translated, it gives CASSHVGGPLGLYEQYF. The chain is built from TRBV4-1 and TRBJ2-7; D is perhaps TRBD1 or TRBD2 (6 bases each). This CDR3 has 17 residues. Germline assignment: CDR1 MGHRA and CDR2 YSYEKL. The V gene lost 3 bases and the J gene lost 3 bases, with 21 bases spanning the gap.

As DNA, the CDR3 is TGTGCCTGGAGTGTAGCGGTGAACTATGGCTACACCTTC. Translating gives CAWSVAVNYGYTF. This chain joins TRBV30 and TRBJ1-2; D remains ambiguous. Trimming pared 0 bases from V and 2 bases from J, leaving 7 bases between. The CDR3 loop spans 13 amino acids. CDR1 is GTSNPN, CDR2 SVGIG, per germline (reference sequence).

This sequence joins TRBV28 and TRBJ2-2; 7 bases agree with TRBD1. Trimming removed 6 bases from V and 7 bases from J; junction bases left unmatched: 8. The CDR3 runs 14 residues. CDR1 is MDHEN, CDR2 SYDVKM, per germline. CDR3 DNA sequence: TGTGCCAGCAGGCGACAGGGATGGGGCGGGGAGCTGTTTTTT. Amino acid sequence: CASRRQGWGGELFF.

CDR3: CATAGLAGFENEQFF. The DNA of the CDR3 is TGTGCCACCGCGGGACTAGCGGGATTTGAAAATGAGCAGTTCTTC. This chain connects TRBV19 to TRBJ2-1, with 13 bases fitting TRBD2. The CDR3 loop spans 15 amino acids. V lost 10 bases to trimming and J lost 7 bases; unmatched junction nucleotides: 10. Germline CDR1 and CDR2: LNHDA and SQIVND (reference sequence). Combining the CDR3 with reference TRBV19 and TRBJ2-1 gives the whole variable domain DGGITQSPKYLFRKEGQNVTLSCEQNLNHDAMYWYRQDPGQGLRLIYYSQIVNDFQKGDIAEGYSVSREKKESFPLTVTSAQKNPTAFYLCATAGLAGFENEQFFGPGTRLTVL.

This chain links TRBV9 with TRBJ1-4; D uncertain. Per germline, CDR1 SGDLS and CDR2 YYNGEE. V was clipped by 4 bases and J by 7 bases, with 11 bases between them. This CDR3 region has 13 residues. CDR3 loop: CASSSTSAEKLFF. CDR3 DNA: TGTGCCAGCAGCTCAACAAGCGCTGAAAAACTGTTTTTT.

The chain joins TRBV7-3 to TRBJ1-1, with TRBD1 matching over 7 bases. Germline V lookup: CDR1 SGHTA, CDR2 FQGTGA. The CDR3 runs to 15 residues. V shed 5 bases, J shed 3 bases, and the junction held 9 bases outside the gene matches. The DNA for the CDR3 is TGTGCCAGCAGCCCCGGGGACAGTATCGACACTGAAGCTTTCTTT. Its protein product is CASSPGDSIDTEAFF.

The chain carries TRBV5-5 and TRBJ1-3; no clear D gene. Germline values: CDR1 SGHKS, CDR2 YYEKEE (reference sequence). The CDR3 sequence is 14 residues long. The V gene lost 4 bases and the J gene lost 0 bases, with 8 bases spanning the gap. Written as DNA, the CDR3 is TGTGCCAGCAGCCCCGCCTTCTCTGGAAACACCATATATTTT. It encodes CASSPAFSGNTIYF.

The chain uses TRBV19 and TRBJ2-5, with unresolved D. This CDR3 spans 14 amino acids. Germline V gene lookup returns CDR1 LNHDA and CDR2 SQIVND (reference sequence). Trimming stripped 5 bases from V and 1 base from J, with 11 bases between. The CDR3 region has the DNA TGTGCCAGTAGTCCAAAGATCCTCCAAGAGACCCAGTACTTC. Translation gives CASSPKILQETQYF.

V and J are TRBV21-1 and TRBJ2-1; the table names TRBD2, a call not compared with the DNA. TRBV21-1 is reported as a pseudogene. This CDR3 spans 18 amino acids. The CDR3 sequence: CASSKGFRASGKYNEQFF. The CDR3 DNA sequence: TGTGCCAGCAGCAAAGGCTTCCGGGCTAGCGGGAAGTACAATGAGCAGTTCTTC.

The chain employs TRBV2 and TRBJ1-1; 9 positions agree with TRBD1. Trimming removed 8 bases from V and 3 bases from J; junction bases left unmatched: 4. This CDR3 is built from 13 residues. Germline lookup yields CDR1 SNHLY and CDR2 FYNNEI. The CDR3 protein is CASGGQGDTEAFF. The DNA of the CDR3 is TGTGCCAGCGGGGGACAGGGAGACACTGAAGCTTTCTTT.

The rearrangement joins TRBV5-1 to TRBJ1-2, with a possible D match to TRBD1 (6 bases). Germline CDR1 reads SGHRS; CDR2 reads YFSETQ. Trimming took 4 bases from V and 8 from J, leaving 21 bases between them. The CDR3 runs to 15 residues. CDR3 in DNA: TGCGCCAGCAGCCCCCGACAGGCCCTTGGGAGGGGCTACACCTTC. Translating gives CASSPRQALGRGYTF.

This sequence joins TRBV28 and TRBJ1-4; a possible D gene is TRBD1 (6 bases). CDR1 MDHEN and CDR2 SYDVKM come from the germline V gene. V shed 2 bases and J shed 0 bases, with 13 bases lying between them. CDR3 size: 17 residues. The CDR3 nucleotides read TGTGCCAGCAGTTTAGTCCAGGGGCCAGCAACTAATGAAAAACTGTTTTTT. It specifies CASSLVQGPATNEKLFF.

This clone has a handful of counts. The chain is built from TRBV29-1 and TRBJ2-2; tentative D call: TRBD2 (5 bases). Per germline, CDR1 SQVTM and CDR2 ANQGSEA. The CDR3 length is 13 residues. V was cut by 4 bases and J by 4 bases, with 10 bases left in between. CDR3 DNA sequence: TGCAGCGTTGGCCCTGCGGGCACCGGGGAGCTGTTTTTT. Its protein product is CSVGPAGTGELFF.